The 19 T cell receptor beta chains reported below all come from one sample, sequenced in a study of cytomegalovirus exposure and HLA in healthy donors. With 60 Vbeta and 13 Jbeta primers, the PCR was carried out. Here immunoSEQ multiplex PCR was the method, and the copy in TCRdb shows in-frame clones only, minus some. The repertoire consists of 95,000 to 150,000 clones, with approximately 72% occurring once and the leading ten covering approximately 28%. What was sequenced was PBMCs. The receptors come from a man aged 55 to 70 in good health and CMV-seropositive.

The chain joins TRBV9 to TRBJ2-5; TRBD1 matches at 9 bases. The end of the DNA fits TRBJ2-7 better, so the J call may be wrong. The V gene's germline CDR1 is SGDLS and CDR2 YYNGEE. There are 15 residues in the CDR3. CDR3 in DNA: TGTGCCAGCAGCGAACGGGACAGGGACTCCTACGAGCAGTACTTC. Its protein is CASSERDRDSYEQYF.

Of note for this clone: Other DNA sequences in the same sample also yield this CDR3. This chain joins TRBV29-1 and TRBJ1-5, with 9 bases aligning to TRBD1. Germline loops: CDR1 SQVTM, CDR2 ANQGSEA. This CDR3 region has 13 residues. The J segment lost 4 bases and the V segment lost 7 bases, leaving 5 bases of the junction unmatched. The CDR3 nucleotides are TGCAGCGCGGGACAGGGAGGAAATCAGCCCCAGCATTTT. It codes for CSAGQGGNQPQHF. Filled out from reference TRBV29-1 and TRBJ1-5, the complete variable domain reads SAVISQKPSRDICQRGTSLTIQCQVDSQVTMMFWYRQQPGQSLTLIATANQGSEATYESGFVIDKFPISRPNLTFSTLTVSNMSPEDSSIYLCSAGQGGNQPQHFGDGTRLSIL.

The chain is built from TRBV2 and TRBJ1-1, with a possible D match to TRBD1 (5 bases). The CDR3 extends over 15 amino acids. The germline V and J ends were trimmed by 2 bases and 1 base, with 11 bases remaining between them. The V gene's germline CDR1 is SNHLY and CDR2 FYNNEI. The CDR3 DNA reads TGTGCCAGCAGTGAATCGGACACAAAGAACACTGAAGCTTTCTTT. Encoded protein: CASSESDTKNTEAFF. Full variable domain (remainder filled in from reference TRBV2 and TRBJ1-1): EPEVTQTPSHQVTQMGQEVILRCVPISNHLYFYWYRQILGQKVEFLVSFYNNEISEKSEIFDDQFSVERPDGSNFTLKIRSTKLEDSAMYFCASSESDTKNTEAFFGQGTRLTVV.

V usage is TRBV11-2 and J usage is TRBJ1-4, with 7 nucleotides matching TRBD1. This CDR3 is built from 14 residues. Per the germline V gene, CDR1 is SGHAT and CDR2 is FQNNGV. Losses at the gene ends were 4 bases for V and 5 bases for J; bases not matched to a gene: 4. The CDR3 is CASSSGQRNEKLFF. CDR3 DNA sequence: TGTGCCAGCAGCTCGGGACAGCGAAATGAAAAACTGTTTTTT.

V gene TRBV9 combines with J gene TRBJ1-1; D is unclear. Germline V CDR1 and CDR2: SGDLS, YYNGEE. The CDR3 extends over 14 amino acids. V was trimmed by 4 bases and J by 1 base, leaving 11 bases between them. For the CDR3, the DNA is TGTGCCAGCAGCCCTTCACACGAGAACACTGAAGCTTTCTTT. The encoded protein is CASSPSHENTEAFF.

The chain recombines TRBV27 with TRBJ2-1; 7 nucleotides match TRBD2. V was pared by 3 bases and J by 7 bases, with 6 bases of the junction left unmatched. CDR3 length: 14 amino acids. Germline loops: CDR1 MNHEY, CDR2 SMNVEV (reference sequence). The DNA of the CDR3 is TGTGCCAGCAGTTTCGGGGAGGGAAAGAATGAGCAGTTCTTC. Its protein is CASSFGEGKNEQFF.

The rearrangement joins TRBV6-1 to TRBJ2-5; weak D call: TRBD2 (5 bases). The CDR3 is 15 residues long. Trimming stripped 5 bases from V and 2 bases from J, with 15 bases between. The V gene's germline CDR1 is MNHNS and CDR2 SASEGT. CDR3 residues: CASSLVGAEQETQYF. In DNA form, the CDR3 reads TGTGCCAGCAGTCTTGTAGGAGCGGAACAAGAGACCCAGTACTTC.

The gene calls are TRBV7-9 and TRBJ2-2, with TRBD2 matching 14 bases. The V gene end was trimmed by 5 bases and the J gene end by 2 bases; junction bases not matched to a gene: 7. In germline, CDR1 is SEHNR, CDR2 FQNEAQ (reference sequence). The CDR3 sequence is 18 residues long. The CDR3 nucleotides read TGTGCCAGCAGCCAACCGGGACTAGCGGGGGCTAACACCGGGGAGCTGTTTTTT. It specifies CASSQPGLAGANTGELFF.

The chain links TRBV13 to TRBJ2-3; D unclear. CDR3 length equals 13 residues. Germline V gives CDR1 PRHDT, CDR2 FYEKMQ (reference sequence). Trimming cost V 2 bases and J 5 bases, with 8 bases left between them. The CDR3: CASSLKRGDTQYF. The CDR3, as DNA: TGTGCCAGCAGCTTAAAAAGAGGAGATACGCAGTATTTT.

This clone was detected a few times. The chain employs TRBV18 and TRBJ1-3; tentatively, D is TRBD1 (5 bases). This CDR3 region has 14 residues. The germline V gene encodes CDR1 KGHSH and CDR2 LQKENI. Trimming took 3 bases from V and 5 from J, leaving 11 bases between them. CDR3 DNA: TGTGCCAGCTCACCTCAGGGAGGTAGAAACACCATATATTTT. Translated, it gives CASSPQGGRNTIYF.

This chain uses TRBV30 with TRBJ1-3, with D possibly being TRBD1 (5 bases). Deletions cut 1 base from V and 0 bases from J, with 16 bases between. Germline V gives CDR1 GTSNPN, CDR2 SVGIG (reference sequence). CDR3 size: 17 residues. CDR3 amino acids: CAWSGGSGGVSGNTIYF. The CDR3 DNA sequence: TGTGCCTGGAGTGGAGGAAGCGGGGGGGTCTCTGGAAACACCATATATTTT.

This chain joins TRBV9 and TRBJ1-2; 7 nucleotides match TRBD1. Germline CDR1 is SGDLS and CDR2 is YYNGEE. V dropped 0 bases and J dropped 8; count of bases not matched to a gene: 4. This CDR3 comprises 13 residues. CDR3 in amino acids: CASSVDAGGGYTF. DNA for the CDR3: TGTGCCAGCAGCGTAGATGCAGGGGGAGGCTACACCTTC.

The V gene is TRBV28, the J gene TRBJ2-7; 7 bases fit TRBD1. CDR3 length: 15 amino acids. Germline values: CDR1 MDHEN, CDR2 SYDVKM. V lost 2 bases to trimming and J lost 6 bases; unmatched junction nucleotides: 10. CDR3 coding DNA: TGTGCCAGCAGTTTAGGGGGACAGAGGTTAGGCGAGCAGTACTTC. Its translation: CASSLGGQRLGEQYF.

The chain carries TRBV6-4 and TRBJ2-3; 7 nucleotides match TRBD2. Trimming at V came to 5 bases and at J to 4 bases, leaving 6 bases not matched to a gene. CDR3 length: 14 amino acids. Per the germline V gene, CDR1 is MRHNA and CDR2 is SNTAGT. CDR3 coding DNA: TGTGCCAGCAGTACTAGCGAAGGTGCAGATACGCAGTATTTT. Translating it yields CASSTSEGADTQYF.

The chain couples TRBV5-1 to TRBJ1-5; the match to TRBD1 covers 7 bases. V shed 0 bases and J 5 bases; nucleotides not matched to a gene: 5. Germline CDR1 and CDR2: SGHRS and YFSETQ. The CDR3 length is 15 residues. The CDR3: CASSLVAGGDQPQHF. The CDR3 DNA reads as TGCGCCAGCAGCTTGGTTGCAGGGGGAGATCAGCCCCAGCATTTT.

This chain uses TRBV27 with TRBJ2-7; D might be TRBD1 (6 bases). CDR1 MNHEY and CDR2 SMNVEV come from the germline V gene (reference sequence). The CDR3 runs 14 residues. V was clipped by 6 bases and J by 6 bases, with 18 bases between them. The CDR3 loop is CASSHPRGSTEQYF. For the CDR3, the DNA is TGTGCCAGCAGCCACCCGAGGGGGTCCACCGAGCAGTACTTC.

In its sample, this clone was seen once. This chain joins TRBV7-6 and TRBJ2-3; D may be TRBD2 (5 bases). Germline V CDR1 and CDR2: SGHVS, FNYEAQ. The V and J ends lost 4 bases and 5 bases respectively, with 7 bases between them. The CDR3 runs to 12 residues. Here the CDR3 DNA reads TGTGCCAGCAGCTCACTAGGAGATACGCAGTATTTT. Residues: CASSSLGDTQYF.

The rearrangement uses TRBV7-9 and TRBJ2-3, with 11 positions matching TRBD2. V was pared by 6 bases and J by 6 bases, with 11 bases of the junction left unmatched. The CDR3 runs to 16 residues. The germline V gene has CDR1 SEHNR and CDR2 FQNEAQ (reference sequence). This chain's CDR3 is CASRPLAGGLRDTQYF. In nucleotides, the CDR3 is TGTGCCAGCAGACCCCTAGCGGGAGGCCTCCGGGATACGCAGTATTTT.

The CDR3, as DNA: TGTGCCTGGAGTGTACTTTTGGGCGATACGCAGTATTTT. Its protein is CAWSVLLGDTQYF. The gene calls are TRBV30 and TRBJ2-3; D unclear. Trimming removed 0 bases at V and 6 bases at J, with 10 bases between. The germline V gene encodes CDR1 GTSNPN and CDR2 SVGIG (reference sequence). This CDR3 comprises 13 residues.